The entry that follows covers one T cell receptor (beta chain) sequence. The data were obtained in a study of identical twins. The length of the CDR3 is 14 residues. Germline V gives CDR1 MNHEY, CDR2 SVGAGI. V lost 0 bases to trimming and J lost 0 bases, with 6 bases between them. One entry per CDR3 protein results from TCRdb running MiXCR on the 5' RACE reads. The sample shows 310,000 or so distinct CDR3 sequences, 7.5% to 9.5% of them seen only once. The same sample was also used in a study of yellow fever vaccine responses in identical twins.

This clonotype was obtained from a woman under 30 in good health. This rearrangement joins TRBV6-5 to TRBJ2-7, with D uncertain. The specimen was CD8+ T cells sorted from blood. The DNA of the CDR3 is TGTGCCAGCAGTTACTCGAAGGCCTCCTACGAGCAGTACTTC. This encodes CASSYSKASYEQYF.